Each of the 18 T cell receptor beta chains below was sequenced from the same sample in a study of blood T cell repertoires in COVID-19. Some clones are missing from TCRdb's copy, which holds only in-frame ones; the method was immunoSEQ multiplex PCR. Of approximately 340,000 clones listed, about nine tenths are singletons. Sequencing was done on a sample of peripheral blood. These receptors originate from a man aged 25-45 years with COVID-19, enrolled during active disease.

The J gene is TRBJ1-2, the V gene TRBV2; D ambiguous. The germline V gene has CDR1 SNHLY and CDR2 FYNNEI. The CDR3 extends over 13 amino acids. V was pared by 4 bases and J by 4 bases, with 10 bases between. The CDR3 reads CASSVYTSYGYTF. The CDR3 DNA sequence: TGTGCCAGCAGTGTCTATACCTCCTATGGCTACACCTTC.

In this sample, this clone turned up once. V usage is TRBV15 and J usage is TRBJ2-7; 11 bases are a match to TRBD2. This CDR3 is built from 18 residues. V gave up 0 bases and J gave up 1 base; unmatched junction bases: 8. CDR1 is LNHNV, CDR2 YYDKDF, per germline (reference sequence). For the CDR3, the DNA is TGTGCCACCAGCAGAGATTTGTCCCTAGCGGGGGGTTCCTACGAGCAGTACTTC. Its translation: CATSRDLSLAGGSYEQYF.

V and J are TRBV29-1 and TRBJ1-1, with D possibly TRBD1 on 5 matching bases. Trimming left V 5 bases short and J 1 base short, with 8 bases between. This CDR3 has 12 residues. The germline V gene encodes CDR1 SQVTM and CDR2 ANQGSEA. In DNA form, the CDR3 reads TGCAGCGTTATTGGACAGAACACTGAAGCTTTCTTT. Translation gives CSVIGQNTEAFF.

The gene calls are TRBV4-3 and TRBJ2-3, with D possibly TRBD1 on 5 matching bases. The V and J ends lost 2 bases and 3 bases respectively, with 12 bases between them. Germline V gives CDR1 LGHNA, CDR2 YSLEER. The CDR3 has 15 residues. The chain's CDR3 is CASSQQRGGTDTQYF. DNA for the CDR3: TGCGCCAGCAGCCAACAAAGGGGTGGAACAGATACGCAGTATTTT.

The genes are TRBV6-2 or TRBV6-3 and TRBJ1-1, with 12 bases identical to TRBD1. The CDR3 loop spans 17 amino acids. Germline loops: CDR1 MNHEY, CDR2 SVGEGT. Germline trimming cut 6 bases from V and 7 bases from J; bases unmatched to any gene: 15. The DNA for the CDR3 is TGTGCCAGCAGCTCAGGGACAGGGGGCGTTTCGATTGGTGAAGCTTTCTTT. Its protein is CASSSGTGGVSIGEAFF.

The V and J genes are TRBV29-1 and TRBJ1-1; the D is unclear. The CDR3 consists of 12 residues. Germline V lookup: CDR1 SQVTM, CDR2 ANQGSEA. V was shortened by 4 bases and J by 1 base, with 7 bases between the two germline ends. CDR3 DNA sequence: TGCAGCGTTGGACACGGGAACACTGAAGCTTTCTTT. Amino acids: CSVGHGNTEAFF.

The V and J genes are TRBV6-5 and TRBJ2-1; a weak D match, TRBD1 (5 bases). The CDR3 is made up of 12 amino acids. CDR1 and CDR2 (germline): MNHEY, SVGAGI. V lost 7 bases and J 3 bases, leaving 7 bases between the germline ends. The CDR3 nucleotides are TGTGCCAGCAAGACAGTCTACAATGAGCAGTTCTTC. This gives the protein CASKTVYNEQFF.

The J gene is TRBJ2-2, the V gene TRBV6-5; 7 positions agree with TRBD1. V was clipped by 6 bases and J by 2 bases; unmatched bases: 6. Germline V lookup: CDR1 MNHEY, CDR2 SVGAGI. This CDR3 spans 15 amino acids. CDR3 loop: CASRTGTANTGELFF. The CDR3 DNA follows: TGTGCCAGCAGAACCGGGACAGCTAACACCGGGGAGCTGTTTTTT.

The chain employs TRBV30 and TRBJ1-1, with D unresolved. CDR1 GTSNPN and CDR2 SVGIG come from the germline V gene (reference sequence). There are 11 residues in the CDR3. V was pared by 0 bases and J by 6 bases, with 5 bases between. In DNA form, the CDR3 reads TGTGCCTGGAGTGTAGAGGCTGAAGCTTTCTTT. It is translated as CAWSVEAEAFF. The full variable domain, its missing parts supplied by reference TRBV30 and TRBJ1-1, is SQTIHQWPATLVQPVGSPLSLECTVEGTSNPNLYWYRQAAGRGLQLLFYSVGIGQISSEVPQNLSASRPQDRQFILSSKKLLLSDSGFYLCAWSVEAEAFFGQGTRLTVV.

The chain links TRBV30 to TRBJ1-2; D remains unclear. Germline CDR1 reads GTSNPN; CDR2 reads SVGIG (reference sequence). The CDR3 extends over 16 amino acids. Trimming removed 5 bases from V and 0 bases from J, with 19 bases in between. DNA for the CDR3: TGTGCCTGGGTAGAGGTCCTCAGCCTAGCTAACTATGGCTACACCTTC. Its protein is CAWVEVLSLANYGYTF.

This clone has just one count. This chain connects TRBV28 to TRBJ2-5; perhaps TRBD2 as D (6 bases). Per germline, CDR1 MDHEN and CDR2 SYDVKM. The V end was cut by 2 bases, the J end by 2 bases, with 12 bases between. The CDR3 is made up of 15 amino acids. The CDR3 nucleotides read TGTGCCAGCAGTTTAATAGTGGGGACTCAAGAGACCCAGTACTTC. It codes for CASSLIVGTQETQYF.

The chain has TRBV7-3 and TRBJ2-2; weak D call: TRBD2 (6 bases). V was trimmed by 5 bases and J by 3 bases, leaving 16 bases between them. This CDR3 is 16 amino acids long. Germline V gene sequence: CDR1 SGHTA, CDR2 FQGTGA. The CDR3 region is CASSPRGTSYTGELFF. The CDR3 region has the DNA TGTGCCAGCAGCCCGCGCGGGACCTCCTACACCGGGGAGCTGTTTTTT.

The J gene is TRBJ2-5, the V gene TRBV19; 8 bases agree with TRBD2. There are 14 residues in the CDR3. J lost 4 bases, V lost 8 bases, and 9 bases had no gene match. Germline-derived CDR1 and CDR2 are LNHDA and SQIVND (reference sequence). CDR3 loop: CASGSGGGRETQYF. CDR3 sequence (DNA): TGTGCCAGTGGTTCTGGCGGGGGGCGAGAGACCCAGTACTTC.

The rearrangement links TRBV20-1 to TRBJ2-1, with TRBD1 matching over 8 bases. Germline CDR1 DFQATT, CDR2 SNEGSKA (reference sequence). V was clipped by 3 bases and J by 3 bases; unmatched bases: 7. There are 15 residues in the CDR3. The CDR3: CSASPGQEVYNEQFF. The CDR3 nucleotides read TGCAGTGCTAGTCCGGGACAGGAGGTCTACAATGAGCAGTTCTTC.

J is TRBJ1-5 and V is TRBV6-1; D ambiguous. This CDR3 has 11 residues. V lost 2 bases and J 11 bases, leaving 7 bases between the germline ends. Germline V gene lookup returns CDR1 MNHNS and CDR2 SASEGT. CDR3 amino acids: CASSERSAQHF. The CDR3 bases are TGTGCCAGCAGTGAACGTTCCGCCCAGCATTTT.

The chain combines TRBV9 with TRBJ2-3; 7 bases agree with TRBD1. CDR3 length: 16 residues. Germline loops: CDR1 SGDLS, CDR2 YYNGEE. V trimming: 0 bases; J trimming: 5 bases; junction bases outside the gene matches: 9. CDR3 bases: TGTGCCAGCAGCGTAGAAGGGGGACAGATTAGAGATACGCAGTATTTT. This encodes CASSVEGGQIRDTQYF.

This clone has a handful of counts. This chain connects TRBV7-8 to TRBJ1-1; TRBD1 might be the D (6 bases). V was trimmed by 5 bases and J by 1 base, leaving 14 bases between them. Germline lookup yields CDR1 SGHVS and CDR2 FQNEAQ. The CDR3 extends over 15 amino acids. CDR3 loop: CASSLRPTGNTEAFF. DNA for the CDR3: TGTGCCAGCAGCCTCCGACCGACAGGGAACACTGAAGCTTTCTTT.

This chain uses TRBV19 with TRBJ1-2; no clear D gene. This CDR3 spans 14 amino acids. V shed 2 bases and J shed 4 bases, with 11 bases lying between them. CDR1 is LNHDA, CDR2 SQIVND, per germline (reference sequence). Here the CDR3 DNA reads TGTGCCAGTAGTATAACACCTACTACCTATGGCTACACCTTC. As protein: CASSITPTTYGYTF.